The 28 T cell receptor beta chains below were found in one sample sequenced in a study of blood T cells in healthy people across ages. Then a second PCR, running roughly 7 to 11 cycles, was carried out with a sample-barcoded 5' primer and a J-beta primer mix. TCRdb used MiXCR to reprocess the 5' RACE reads, holding one entry per CDR3 protein. The repertoire has roughly 930,000 distinct CDR3 sequences, roughly 48% of them found once; the top ten carry around an eighth. Source material: blood. The receptor source for this set is a young man in good health.

In its sample, this clonotype was seen a few times. The chain joins TRBV18 to TRBJ1-2, with D perhaps TRBD1 (5 bases). Germline V lookup: CDR1 KGHSH, CDR2 LQKENI. This CDR3 region has 13 residues. V lost 0 bases to trimming and J lost 5 bases, with 7 bases between them. CDR3 loop: CASSPPTEYGYTF. CDR3 coding DNA: TGTGCCAGCTCACCACCGACAGAATATGGCTACACCTTC.

This clonotype was seen a few times. J is TRBJ2-7 and V is TRBV6-5; TRBD2 might be the D (5 bases). This CDR3 has 15 residues. Germline V gene data show CDR1 as MNHEY and CDR2 as SVGAGI. V was cut by 6 bases and J by 3 bases, with 18 bases left in between. The DNA for the CDR3 is TGTGCCAGCAGGCCCAAGGGAGAGGTCTTCTACGAGCAGTACTTC. Protein: CASRPKGEVFYEQYF.

V is TRBV28 and J is TRBJ1-1; D is uncertain. V was pared by 3 bases and J by 8 bases, with 10 bases between. Germline CDR1 reads MDHEN; CDR2 reads SYDVKM. The CDR3 sequence is 12 residues long. The chain's CDR3 is CASSFRREEAFF. CDR3 bases: TGTGCCAGCAGTTTCAGAAGGGAGGAAGCTTTCTTT.

The chain couples TRBV27 to TRBJ1-4; D unresolved. V lost 0 bases and J lost 0, with 8 bases in between. In germline, CDR1 is MNHEY, CDR2 SMNVEV (reference sequence). There are 16 residues in the CDR3. The CDR3 DNA sequence: TGTGCCAGCAGTTTATCTCCCGGGGCAACTAATGAAAAACTGTTTTTT. This sequence encodes CASSLSPGATNEKLFF.

V is TRBV20-1 and J is TRBJ2-3, with TRBD2 as a possible D gene (6 bases). V gave up 6 bases and J gave up 2 bases, with 15 bases separating them. The CDR3 spans 14 residues. Germline V gene data show CDR1 as DFQATT and CDR2 as SNEGSKA (reference sequence). The CDR3 reads CSAFGPGVTDTQYF. The CDR3 coding sequence is TGCAGTGCCTTCGGACCGGGAGTCACAGATACGCAGTATTTT.

This clonotype was seen many times. CDR3 nucleotides: TGTGCCAGCAGCCGGGACAACCAAGAGACCCAGTACTTC. Protein product: CASSRDNQETQYF. This chain links TRBV3-1 with TRBJ2-5; perhaps TRBD1 as D (6 bases). In germline, CDR1 is LGHDT, CDR2 YNNKEL (reference sequence). V dropped 4 bases and J dropped 0 bases, with 6 bases sitting between them. This CDR3 spans 13 amino acids.

This rearrangement joins TRBV25-1 to TRBJ2-7; D remains ambiguous. CDR1 MGHDK and CDR2 SYGVNS come from the germline V gene. The CDR3 extends over 14 amino acids. Trimming removed 4 bases from V and 6 bases from J, with 16 bases in between. The CDR3 sequence is CASSGLEQSGEQYF. CDR3 bases: TGTGCCAGCAGTGGGTTGGAACAGTCTGGCGAGCAGTACTTC.

The chain links TRBV2 to TRBJ1-2; a possible D gene is TRBD1 (5 bases). This CDR3 has 13 residues. The germline V gene has CDR1 SNHLY and CDR2 FYNNEI. The germline V and J ends were trimmed by 2 bases and 5 bases, with 9 bases remaining between them. CDR3 coding DNA: TGTGCCAGCAGTGAACAGGGTAGTTATGGCTACACCTTC. It codes for CASSEQGSYGYTF.

This clonotype was observed a handful of times. The chain uses TRBV20-1 and TRBJ2-1; 10 nucleotides align to TRBD2. The CDR3 covers 14 residues. The germline V gene has CDR1 DFQATT and CDR2 SNEGSKA (reference sequence). The DNA for the CDR3 is TGCAGCACCCTAGCGGGGGCCACTTACAATGAGCAGTTCTTC. Protein product: CSTLAGATYNEQFF.

This clonotype was observed a handful of times. The V gene is TRBV5-1, the J gene TRBJ2-5, with 7 nucleotides matching TRBD1. Germline loops: CDR1 SGHRS, CDR2 YFSETQ. The CDR3 has 13 residues. The junction had 0 bases not matched to a gene; V was cut back by 0 bases and J by 4 bases. This CDR3 is CASSLGTGETQYF. The CDR3 DNA reads TGCGCCAGCAGCTTGGGGACAGGAGAGACCCAGTACTTC.

The V and J genes are TRBV7-3 and TRBJ1-3; perhaps TRBD1 as D (5 bases). Germline assignment: CDR1 SGHTA and CDR2 FQGTGA. V dropped 0 bases and J dropped 3 bases, with 9 bases sitting between them. This CDR3 comprises 15 residues. In nucleotides, the CDR3 is TGTGCCAGCAGCTTAACCGCGGGACTTGGAAACACCATATATTTT. Its translation: CASSLTAGLGNTIYF.

The chain employs TRBV28 and TRBJ1-4, with D unresolved. V lost 8 bases, J lost 0 bases, and 10 bases lay in between. Germline values: CDR1 MDHEN, CDR2 SYDVKM. The CDR3 has 14 residues. The CDR3 is CASGGAATNEKLFF. CDR3 nucleotides: TGTGCCAGCGGAGGCGCAGCAACTAATGAAAAACTGTTTTTT.

CDR3: CASSVLLSGSTEAFF. The CDR3 DNA reads TGTGCCAGCAGTGTGTTGTTGTCAGGGAGCACTGAAGCTTTCTTT. The gene calls are TRBV12-3 or TRBV12-4 and TRBJ1-1; D might be TRBD1 (5 bases). The length of the CDR3 is 15 residues. Trimming stripped 5 bases from V and 4 bases from J, with 17 bases between.

This clonotype showed up just once. This chain joins TRBV7-9 and TRBJ1-2; D call uncertain. CDR1 and CDR2 from the germline V gene are SEHNR and FQNEAQ (reference sequence). The CDR3 is 14 residues long. Trimming removed 5 bases at V and 2 bases at J, with 12 bases between. The CDR3 DNA sequence: TGTGCCAGCAGCCCCTCGGCCGTCAACTATGGCTACACCTTC. This gives the protein CASSPSAVNYGYTF.

V gene TRBV6-5 combines with J gene TRBJ1-1; no clear D. CDR1 MNHEY and CDR2 SVGAGI come from the germline V gene. The germline V and J ends were trimmed by 4 bases and 8 bases, with 8 bases remaining between them. The CDR3 is 11 residues long. The CDR3 DNA reads TGTGCCAGCAGTTCCCCCGGAGAAGCTTTCTTT. Translating gives CASSSPGEAFF.

This clonotype was observed a single time. The J gene is TRBJ1-2, the V gene TRBV10-3; D is uncertain. CDR3 length: 14 residues. Trimming removed 4 bases from V and 4 bases from J, with 13 bases in between. From germline, CDR1 is ENHRY and CDR2 SYGVKD. The CDR3 nucleotides are TGTGCCATCAGTGGAACACGTGGGAGCTATGGCTACACCTTC. It translates to CAISGTRGSYGYTF.

The chain uses TRBV13 and TRBJ2-1; 9 bases match TRBD1. Per the germline V gene, CDR1 is PRHDT and CDR2 is FYEKMQ (reference sequence). J lost 13 bases, V lost 5 bases, and 6 bases had no gene match. The CDR3 is 12 amino acids. The CDR3 is CASSNRGRNQFF. CDR3 DNA: TGTGCCAGCAGCAACAGGGGGCGAAATCAGTTCTTC.

V gene TRBV7-2 combines with J gene TRBJ2-1; TRBD2 aligns across 7 bases. With the DNA end fitting TRBJ2-7 better, the J assignment may be wrong. In germline, CDR1 is SGHTA, CDR2 FQGNSA. This CDR3 is built from 16 residues. CDR3 sequence: CASSRMASGKYNEQYF. In DNA form, the CDR3 reads TGTGCCAGCAGCCGTATGGCTAGCGGCAAATACAATGAGCAGTACTTC.

The chain joins TRBV6-2 or TRBV6-3 to TRBJ2-1, with 13 bases matching TRBD2. With V trimmed by 5 bases and J by 9 bases, 7 bases remained unmatched. The CDR3 covers 15 residues. Germline V CDR1 and CDR2: MNHEY, SVGEGT. CDR3 nucleotide sequence: TGTGCCAGCAGTACCCCGACTAGCGGGGGGATTGAGCAGTTCTTC. It translates to CASSTPTSGGIEQFF.

CDR3 DNA: TGTGCCAGTAGTATTCGGTCGGTAACAGGGTTGGGGAACACTGAAGCTTTCTTT. Translation: CASSIRSVTGLGNTEAFF. The chain recombines TRBV19 with TRBJ1-1; D is perhaps TRBD1 (6 bases). Between the trimmed V and J ends, which lost 3 bases and 1 base, there was a span of 21 bases. The CDR3 length is 18 residues. The germline V gene has CDR1 LNHDA and CDR2 SQIVND (reference sequence). Looking up the rest from reference TRBV19 and TRBJ1-1 gives the full variable domain: DGGITQSPKYLFRKEGQNVTLSCEQNLNHDAMYWYRQDPGQGLRLIYYSQIVNDFQKGDIAEGYSVSREKKESFPLTVTSAQKNPTAFYLCASSIRSVTGLGNTEAFFGQGTRLTVV.

V usage is TRBV6-5 and J usage is TRBJ2-4, with a weak D call TRBD1 (6 bases). Trimming removed 4 bases at V and 8 bases at J, with 18 bases between. The CDR3 has 15 amino acids. Looked up from germline, CDR1 is MNHEY and CDR2 is SVGAGI. The CDR3 sequence: CASSSRDTDEHIQYF. CDR3 nucleotide sequence: TGTGCCAGCAGTTCCCGGGACACCGACGAGCACATTCAGTACTTC.

This clonotype was observed a handful of times. The rearrangement links TRBV29-1 to TRBJ2-1, with D tentatively TRBD2 (6 bases). Trimming removed 7 bases at V and 4 bases at J, with 11 bases between. The CDR3 has 12 amino acids. Germline CDR1 is SQVTM and CDR2 is ANQGSEA. CDR3 amino acids: CSGEGLYNEQFF. Written as DNA, the CDR3 is TGCAGCGGCGAGGGACTTTACAATGAGCAGTTCTTC.

The chain carries TRBV6-5 and TRBJ2-6; D uncertain. CDR3 length equals 16 residues. Germline V lookup: CDR1 MNHEY, CDR2 SVGAGI. Trimming left V 3 bases short and J 1 base short, with 10 bases between. The CDR3 reads CASSYYRRSGANVLTF. CDR3 nucleotide sequence: TGTGCCAGCAGTTATTATCGAAGATCTGGGGCCAACGTCCTGACTTTC.

The V and J genes are TRBV9 and TRBJ2-5; D is ambiguous. The V and J ends lost 2 bases and 5 bases respectively, with 13 bases between them. Per germline, CDR1 SGDLS and CDR2 YYNGEE. There are 14 residues in the CDR3. As DNA, the CDR3 is TGTGCCAGCAGCGTTTCTCACGACGGGGAGACCCAGTACTTC. Translation gives CASSVSHDGETQYF. The variable domain in full, with the rest retrieved from reference TRBV9 and TRBJ2-5, is DSGVTQTPKHLITATGQRVTLRCSPRSGDLSVYWYQQSLDQGLQFLIQYYNGEERAKGNILERFSAQQFPDLHSELNLSSLELGDSALYFCASSVSHDGETQYFGPGTRLLVL.

DNA for the CDR3: TGTGCCAGCGGTCGGTCCCGGAGATCCTACGAGCAGTACTTC. Encoded protein: CASGRSRRSYEQYF. The V gene is TRBV5-6, the J gene TRBJ2-7; D unclear. The CDR3 is 14 residues long. The germline V gene encodes CDR1 SGHDT and CDR2 YYEEEE. V lost 7 bases and J lost 1, with 15 bases in between.

The CDR3 DNA reads TGTGCCAGCTCACCCCAACCCCCTAGCGGGGGGGCAAATAGTAACAATGAGCAGTTCTTC. Protein sequence: CASSPQPPSGGANSNNEQFF. V and J are TRBV18 and TRBJ2-1; 12 nucleotides align to TRBD2. The CDR3 totals 20 residues. Germline CDR1 reads KGHSH; CDR2 reads LQKENI. J was trimmed by 5 bases and V by 3 bases; bases with no gene match: 17.

This clonotype was found a few times. The V call is TRBV7-2, the J call TRBJ1-4; D unclear. Germline V gene sequence: CDR1 SGHTA, CDR2 FQGNSA. The V and J ends lost 5 bases and 8 bases respectively, with 12 bases between them. The CDR3 runs to 13 residues. The CDR3 DNA is TGTGCCAGCAGCCTTCTCCAAGGGGAAAAACTGTTTTTT. This encodes CASSLLQGEKLFF.

This clonotype appeared a few times. J is TRBJ2-3 and V is TRBV15; D perhaps matches TRBD2 (6 bases). CDR1 and CDR2 from the germline V gene are LNHNV and YYDKDF (reference sequence). The ends were cut back, 3 bases at V and 4 bases at J, with 11 bases in the middle. The CDR3 has 14 residues. The CDR3 nucleotides read TGTGCCACCAGCAGGGATGCGGGGTCAGATACGCAGTATTTT. It yields the protein CATSRDAGSDTQYF.